This T cell receptor beta chain was recovered during a study of cytomegalovirus exposure and HLA in healthy donors. Whole-study findings and limits: Some V segments could not be told apart, so they were left out, TRBV6-2 and TRBV6-3 among them. Later findings reportedly placed an Asian-associated ancestry cluster below the roughly 730-donor mean for N-insertions.

J lost 3 bases, V lost 6 bases, and 2 bases had no gene match. CDR1 is SQVTM, CDR2 ANQGSEA, per germline. The CDR3 consists of 13 residues. Use of 60 Vbeta and 13 Jbeta primers characterized the PCR. The method was immunoSEQ multiplex PCR; TCRdb's version includes in-frame clones alone and lacks a portion of them. The table records about 140,000 clones, roughly 85% of them present only once. In regard to this clone: The antigen remains undetermined.

The clonotype originates from a man aged 35 to 55 in good health and CMV-seropositive. Sequencing input: PBMCs. This chain links TRBV29-1 with TRBJ2-3; 11 bases align to TRBD2. CDR3 sequence reads: CSVRTSGTDTQYF. The CDR3 region has the DNA TGCAGCGTAAGGACTAGCGGGACAGATACGCAGTATTTT.